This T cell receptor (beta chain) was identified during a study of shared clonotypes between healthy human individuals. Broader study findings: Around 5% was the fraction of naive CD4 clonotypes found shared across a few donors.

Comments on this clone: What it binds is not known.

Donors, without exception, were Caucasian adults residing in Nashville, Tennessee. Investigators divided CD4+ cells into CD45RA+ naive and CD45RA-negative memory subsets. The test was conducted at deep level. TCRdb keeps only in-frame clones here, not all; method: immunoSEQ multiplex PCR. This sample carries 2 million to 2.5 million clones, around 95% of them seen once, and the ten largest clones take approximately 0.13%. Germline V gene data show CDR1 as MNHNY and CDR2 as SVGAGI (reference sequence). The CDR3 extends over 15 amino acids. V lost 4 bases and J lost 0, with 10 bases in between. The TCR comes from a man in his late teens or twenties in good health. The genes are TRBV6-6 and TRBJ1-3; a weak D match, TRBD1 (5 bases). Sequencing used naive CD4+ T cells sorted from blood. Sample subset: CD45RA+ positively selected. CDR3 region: CASSFQGNSGNTIYF. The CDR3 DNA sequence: TGTGCCAGCAGTTTTCAGGGAAACTCTGGAAACACCATATATTTT.